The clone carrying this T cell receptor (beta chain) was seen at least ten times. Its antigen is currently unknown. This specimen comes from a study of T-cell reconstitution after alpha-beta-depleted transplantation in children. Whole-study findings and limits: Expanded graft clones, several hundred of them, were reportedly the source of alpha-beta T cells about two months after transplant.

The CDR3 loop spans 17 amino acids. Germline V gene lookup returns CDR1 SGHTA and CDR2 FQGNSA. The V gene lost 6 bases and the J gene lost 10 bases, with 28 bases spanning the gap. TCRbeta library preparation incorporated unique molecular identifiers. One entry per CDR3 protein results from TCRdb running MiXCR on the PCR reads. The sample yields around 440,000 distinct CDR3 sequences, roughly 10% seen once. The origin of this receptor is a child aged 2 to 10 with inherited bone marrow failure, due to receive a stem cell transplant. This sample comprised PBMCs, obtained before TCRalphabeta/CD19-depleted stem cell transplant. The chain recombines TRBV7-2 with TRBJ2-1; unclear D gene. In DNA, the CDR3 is TGTGCCAGCAGTCAACCTCTTCGGAGTCCCTTAAAGCCGGAGCAGTTCTTC. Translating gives CASSQPLRSPLKPEQFF.